The 2 T cell receptor beta chains reported below all come from one sample, sequenced in a study of cytomegalovirus exposure and HLA in healthy donors. Use of 60 Vbeta and 13 Jbeta primers characterized the PCR. The method was immunoSEQ multiplex PCR; TCRdb's version includes in-frame clones alone and lacks a portion of them. The sample has approximately 150,000 clones, over 80% seen once. The sequenced sample was PBMCs. The receptor set was obtained from a man aged 45 to 65 in good health and CMV-seropositive.

The chain couples TRBV28 to TRBJ2-7; the D is unclear. Germline CDR1 and CDR2: MDHEN and SYDVKM. The CDR3 extends over 14 amino acids. Trimming stripped 3 bases from V and 3 bases from J, with 12 bases between. CDR3 protein: CASSLRRVNYEQYF. The CDR3 DNA sequence: TGTGCCAGCAGTTTGCGGCGCGTTAACTACGAGCAGTACTTC.

The chain is built from TRBV7-2 and TRBJ2-6; the match to TRBD1 covers 7 bases. The CDR3 has 15 amino acids. Losses at the gene ends were 4 bases for V and 4 bases for J; bases not matched to a gene: 4. Germline CDR1 SGHTA, CDR2 FQGNSA. The CDR3 is CASSSTGPGANVLTF. In DNA form, the CDR3 reads TGTGCCAGCAGCTCGACAGGGCCCGGGGCCAACGTCCTGACTTTC.